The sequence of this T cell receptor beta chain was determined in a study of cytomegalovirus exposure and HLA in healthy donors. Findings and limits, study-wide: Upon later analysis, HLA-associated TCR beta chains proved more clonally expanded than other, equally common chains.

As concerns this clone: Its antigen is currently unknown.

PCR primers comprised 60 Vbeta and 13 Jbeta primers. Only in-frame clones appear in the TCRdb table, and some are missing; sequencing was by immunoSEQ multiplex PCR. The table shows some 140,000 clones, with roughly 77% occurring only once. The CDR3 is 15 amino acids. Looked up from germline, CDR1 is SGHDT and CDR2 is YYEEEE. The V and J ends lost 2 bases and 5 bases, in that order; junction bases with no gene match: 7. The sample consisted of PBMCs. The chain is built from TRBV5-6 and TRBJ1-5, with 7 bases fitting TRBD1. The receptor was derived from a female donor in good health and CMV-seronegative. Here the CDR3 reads CASSFKQGIYQPQHF. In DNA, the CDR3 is TGTGCCAGCAGCTTTAAACAGGGGATATATCAGCCCCAGCATTTT. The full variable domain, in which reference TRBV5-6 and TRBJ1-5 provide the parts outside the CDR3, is DAGVTQSPTHLIKTRGQQVTLRCSPKSGHDTVSWYQQALGQGPQFIFQYYEEEERQRGNFPDRFSGHQFPNYSSELNVNALLLGDSALYLCASSFKQGIYQPQHFGDGTRLSIL.